This T cell receptor beta chain was documented in a study of blood T cell repertoires in COVID-19. Study-wide background: T cells, B-cell-depleted T cells, or PBMCs provided the cDNA or gDNA that served as material.

In the authors' workflow: For nucleated cells, counts were estimated from reference gene primer amplification. Libraries were prepared by immunoSEQ multiplex PCR; TCRdb keeps only in-frame clonotypes and omits some of them. That table is the source of V, J and clone size, and D and trimming were worked out from the DNA. This table has 45,000 to 60,000 clones, under 95% appearing once. CDR3 size: 16 residues. V lost 3 bases, J lost 3 bases, and 16 bases lay in between. Germline CDR1 SGDLS, CDR2 YYNGEE. This TCR was sampled from a man aged 50 or older with acute or convalescent COVID-19. V is TRBV9 and J is TRBJ2-1; D is possibly TRBD1 (5 bases). Sequences were obtained from peripheral blood. Here the CDR3 DNA reads TGTGCCAGCAGCGAAGGCCCGGCTAGGGGCTACAATGAGCAGTTCTTC. Translation: CASSEGPARGYNEQFF.